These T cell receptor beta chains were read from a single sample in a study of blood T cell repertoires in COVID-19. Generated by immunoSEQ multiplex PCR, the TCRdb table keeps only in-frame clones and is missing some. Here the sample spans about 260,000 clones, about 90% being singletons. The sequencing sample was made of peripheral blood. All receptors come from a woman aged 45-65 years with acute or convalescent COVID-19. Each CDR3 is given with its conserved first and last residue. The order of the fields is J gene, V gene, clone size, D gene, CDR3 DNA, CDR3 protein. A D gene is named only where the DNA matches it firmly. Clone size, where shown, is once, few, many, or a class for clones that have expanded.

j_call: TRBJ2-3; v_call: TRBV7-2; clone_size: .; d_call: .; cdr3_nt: TGTGCCAGCTCCATCCAGACAGCTAGCACAGATACGCAGTATTTT; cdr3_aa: CASSIQTASTDTQYF
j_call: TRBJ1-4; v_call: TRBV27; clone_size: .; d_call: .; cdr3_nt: TGTGCCAGCAGTTTAATCCCAGGAAGACCTAATGAAAAACTGTTTTTT; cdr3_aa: CASSLIPGRPNEKLFF
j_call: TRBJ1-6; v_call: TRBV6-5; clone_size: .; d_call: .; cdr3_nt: TGTGCCAGCAGGGACTCCAGAGCCCTCCACTTT; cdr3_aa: CASRDSRALHF
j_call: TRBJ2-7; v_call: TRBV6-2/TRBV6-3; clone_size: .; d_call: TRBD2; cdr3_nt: TGTGCCAGCAGTTCTCATAGCGGGAGCTACGAGCAGTACTTC; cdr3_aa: CASSSHSGSYEQYF
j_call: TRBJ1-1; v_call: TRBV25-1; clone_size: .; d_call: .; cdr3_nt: TGTGCCAGCAGTGATACTCCCATGAACACTGAAGCTTTCTTT; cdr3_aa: CASSDTPMNTEAFF
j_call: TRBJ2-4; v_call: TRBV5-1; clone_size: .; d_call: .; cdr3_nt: TGCGCCAGCAGCTTGGCGGAGCGGAACATTCAGTACTTC; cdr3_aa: CASSLAERNIQYF
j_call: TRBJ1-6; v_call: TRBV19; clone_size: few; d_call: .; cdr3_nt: TGTGCCAGTAGTATGGGGCGGATGTTGTATAATTCACCCCTCCACTTT; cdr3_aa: CASSMGRMLYNSPLHF
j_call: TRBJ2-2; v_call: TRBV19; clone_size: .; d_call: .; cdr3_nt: TGTGCCAGTACCTTTAGCGGAGAGCCGTACACCGGGGAGCTGTTTTTT; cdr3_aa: CASTFSGEPYTGELFF
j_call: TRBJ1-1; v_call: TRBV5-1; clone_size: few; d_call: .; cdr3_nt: TGCGCCAGCAGCTTAAGACAGAACACTGAAGCTTTCTTT; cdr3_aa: CASSLRQNTEAFF
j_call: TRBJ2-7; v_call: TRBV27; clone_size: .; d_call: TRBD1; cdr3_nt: TGTGCCAGCATCCTGACCGGGACAGGGTTTTACGAGCAGTACTTC; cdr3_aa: CASILTGTGFYEQYF
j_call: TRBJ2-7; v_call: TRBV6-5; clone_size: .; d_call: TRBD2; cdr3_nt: TGTGCCAGCATCCCTCGACTAGCGGGAGGGTTCGAGCAGTACTTC; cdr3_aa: CASIPRLAGGFEQYF
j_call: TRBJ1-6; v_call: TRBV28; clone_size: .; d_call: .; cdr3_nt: TGTGCCAGCAACGACCGGGTTTTCAATTCACCCCTCCACTTT; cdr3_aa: CASNDRVFNSPLHF
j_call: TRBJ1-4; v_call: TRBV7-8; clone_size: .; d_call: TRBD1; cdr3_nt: TGTGCCAGCAGCCCACCCCAGGGACAGCTTAATGAAAAACTGTTTTTT; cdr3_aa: CASSPPQGQLNEKLFF
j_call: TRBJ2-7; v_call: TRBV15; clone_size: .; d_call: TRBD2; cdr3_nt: TGTGCCACCAGCAGAGACGGGAGGGGCGCGGGGGAGCAGTACTTC; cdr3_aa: CATSRDGRGAGEQYF
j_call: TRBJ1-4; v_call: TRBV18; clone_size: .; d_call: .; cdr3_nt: TGTGCCAACATGACAGCTAATGAAAAACTGTTTTTT; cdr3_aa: CANMTANEKLFF
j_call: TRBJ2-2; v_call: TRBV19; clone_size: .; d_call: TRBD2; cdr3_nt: TGTGCCAGTAGGGCGACTAAGGGACTAGCGGGGTACACCGGGGAGCTGTTTTTT; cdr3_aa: CASRATKGLAGYTGELFF
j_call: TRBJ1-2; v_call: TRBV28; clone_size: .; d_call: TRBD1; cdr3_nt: TGTGCCGCGAAGACAGGGGGTTCCTATTATGGCTACACCTTC; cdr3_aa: CAAKTGGSYYGYTF
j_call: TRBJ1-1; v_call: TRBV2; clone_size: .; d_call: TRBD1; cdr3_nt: TGTGCCAGCATTAGGGGACAGGAAGCTTTCTTT; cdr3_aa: CASIRGQEAFF
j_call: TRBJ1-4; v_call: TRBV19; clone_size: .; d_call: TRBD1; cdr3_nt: TGTGCCAGTAGTATAGTAGGGACAGCTTCTTTTCGGTTTTTT; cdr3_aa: CASSIVGTASFRFF
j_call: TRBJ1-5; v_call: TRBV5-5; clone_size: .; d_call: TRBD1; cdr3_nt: TGTGCCAGCAGCGCGGGCGGGACAGACAATCAGCCCCAGCATTTT; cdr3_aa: CASSAGGTDNQPQHF
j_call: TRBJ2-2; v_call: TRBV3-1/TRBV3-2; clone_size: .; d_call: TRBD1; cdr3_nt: TGTGCCAGCAGCCAAGATCCTGACAGGGGGCTCGTCGGGGAGCTGTTTTTT; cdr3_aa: CASSQDPDRGLVGELFF
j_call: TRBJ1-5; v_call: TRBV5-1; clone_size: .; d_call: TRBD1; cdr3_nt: TGCGCCAGCAGCCCGGACAGGGTCGGCCAGCCCCAGCATTTT; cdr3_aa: CASSPDRVGQPQHF
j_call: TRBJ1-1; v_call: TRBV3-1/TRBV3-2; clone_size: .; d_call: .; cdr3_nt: TGTGCCAGCAGCCAAGCCTTCGCTGAGGGTTTCACTGAAGCTTTCTTT; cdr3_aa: CASSQAFAEGFTEAFF
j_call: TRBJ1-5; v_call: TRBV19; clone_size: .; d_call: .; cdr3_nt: TGTGCCAGTAGTCCGGGGGGGGGAAGCCAGCCCCAGCATTTT; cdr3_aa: CASSPGGGSQPQHF
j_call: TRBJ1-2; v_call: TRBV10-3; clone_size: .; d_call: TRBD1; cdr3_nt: TGTGCCATCAGTGGGCAGGGGGGAGGCTACACCTTC; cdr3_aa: CAISGQGGGYTF
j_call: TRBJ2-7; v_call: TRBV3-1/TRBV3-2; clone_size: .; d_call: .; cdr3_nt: TGTGCCAGCAGCCAAGGAACAGGGAGCGAGCAGTACTTC; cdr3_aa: CASSQGTGSEQYF
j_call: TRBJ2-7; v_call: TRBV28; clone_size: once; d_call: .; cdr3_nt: TGTGCCAGCAGTTTATATGGGGGGAGACGAGGTGGCGAGCAGTACTTC; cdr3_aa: CASSLYGGRRGGEQYF
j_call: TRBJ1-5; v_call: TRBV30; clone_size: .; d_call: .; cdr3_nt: TGTGCCTGGAGTGTAATCGGGAACCGAGTGTCCCAGCATTTT; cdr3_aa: CAWSVIGNRVSQHF
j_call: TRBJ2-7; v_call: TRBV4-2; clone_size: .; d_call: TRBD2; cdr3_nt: TGTGCCAGCAGCCGTTCGGGAGCCGGGACTAGCGGGAGCTACGAGCAGTACTTC; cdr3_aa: CASSRSGAGTSGSYEQYF
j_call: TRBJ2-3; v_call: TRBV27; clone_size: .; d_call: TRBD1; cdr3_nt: TGTGCCAGCAGTCCCGGGACAGGGGGCTTTCTGGGGCCAGATACGCAGTATTTT; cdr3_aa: CASSPGTGGFLGPDTQYF
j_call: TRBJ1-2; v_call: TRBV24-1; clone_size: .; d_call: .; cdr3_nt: TGTGCCACCCGGGGGATCTCCGGCTACACCTTC; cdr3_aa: CATRGISGYTF
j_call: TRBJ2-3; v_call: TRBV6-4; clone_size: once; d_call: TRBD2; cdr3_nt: TGTGCCAGCAAGGGCGGGAGATCAGATACGCAGTATTTT; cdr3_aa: CASKGGRSDTQYF
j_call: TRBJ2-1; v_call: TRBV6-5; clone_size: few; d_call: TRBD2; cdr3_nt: TGTGCCAGCAGTTACTCGGGACTAGTAGCCGGGGAGCAGTTCTTC; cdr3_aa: CASSYSGLVAGEQFF